What follows are 16 T cell receptor beta chains derived from one specimen sequenced in a study of blood T cell repertoires in COVID-19. The protocol was immunoSEQ multiplex PCR, while the TCRdb copy is restricted to in-frame clones and leaves out a portion. The table lists over 300,000 clones, 70% to 90% of them singletons, with over 1% in the top ten. The specimen was peripheral blood. The receptors shown here come from a man in his forties or fifties with acute or convalescent COVID-19.

This clone occurred a few times. Here the CDR3 DNA reads TGCAGCGCCGACGGGACTTTTAAGGCTTTCTTT. Translation: CSADGTFKAFF. V and J are TRBV29-1 and TRBJ1-1, with D tentatively TRBD1 (5 bases). CDR3 length: 11 residues. The germline CDR1 and CDR2 sequences are SQVTM and ANQGSEA. V was clipped by 7 bases and J by 11 bases, with 17 bases between them. Variable domain in full (rest from reference TRBV29-1 and TRBJ1-1): SAVISQKPSRDICQRGTSLTIQCQVDSQVTMMFWYRQQPGQSLTLIATANQGSEATYESGFVIDKFPISRPNLTFSTLTVSNMSPEDSSIYLCSADGTFKAFFGQGTRLTVV.

The chain links TRBV3-1 (or the pseudogene TRBV3-2) to TRBJ1-2; a weak D match, TRBD1 (5 bases). The CDR3 runs 13 residues. Looked up from germline, CDR1 is LGHDT and CDR2 is YNNKEL (reference sequence). Between the trimmed V and J ends, which lost 7 bases and 4 bases, there was a span of 13 bases. The CDR3, as DNA: TGTGCCAGCAACTCAGGGTTGGGCTATGGCTACACCTTC. Its protein is CASNSGLGYGYTF.

This clone was counted a few times. The V and J genes are TRBV6-4 and TRBJ2-3; 7 bases agree with TRBD1. The CDR3 runs to 14 residues. The junction had 0 bases not matched to a gene; V was cut back by 2 bases and J by 1 base. Per germline, CDR1 MRHNA and CDR2 SNTAGT. The CDR3 reads CASSDGQGTDTQYF. The CDR3, as DNA: TGTGCCAGCAGTGACGGACAGGGCACAGATACGCAGTATTTT.

This chain connects TRBV5-1 to TRBJ1-1; the match to TRBD1 covers 9 bases. V was clipped by 4 bases and J by 7 bases; unmatched bases: 17. CDR3 size: 17 residues. From germline, CDR1 is SGHRS and CDR2 YFSETQ. CDR3 nucleotide sequence: TGCGCCAGCAGCCAAGGATACAGGGGGCGCGGGAAAAATGAAGCTTTCTTT. It translates to CASSQGYRGRGKNEAFF.

The CDR3 nucleotides are TGTGCCAGCAGTGGGAGGGGGCGGGAAACCGGGGAGCTGTTTTTT. It encodes CASSGRGRETGELFF. The genes are TRBV2 and TRBJ2-2; D is possibly TRBD1 (7 bases). V was trimmed by 4 bases and J by 5 bases, leaving 14 bases between them. The CDR3 is made up of 15 amino acids. CDR1 and CDR2 from the germline V gene are SNHLY and FYNNEI.

This rearrangement joins TRBV7-8 to TRBJ1-6, with D hard to call. The CDR3 has 18 residues. Looked up from germline, CDR1 is SGHVS and CDR2 is FQNEAQ. Between the trimmed V and J ends, which lost 2 bases and 0 bases, there was a span of 14 bases. The CDR3 nucleotides are TGTGCCAGCAGCTTATTTCGGGAAGTAAGCTCCTATAATTCACCCCTCCACTTT. Its protein is CASSLFREVSSYNSPLHF.

The rearrangement uses TRBV5-8 and TRBJ1-6; 8 nucleotides line up with TRBD1. The junction had 8 bases not matched to a gene; V was cut back by 2 bases and J by 7 bases. The length of the CDR3 is 16 residues. From germline, CDR1 is SGHTS and CDR2 YDEGEE. The CDR3 protein is CASSFGQGSPNSPLHF. CDR3 nucleotide sequence: TGTGCCAGCAGCTTTGGACAGGGTAGCCCAAATTCACCCCTCCACTTT.

As regards this clone: Compared with germline, one end of the junction differs, possibly owing to a read error. The chain carries TRBV5-1 and TRBJ2-2; 10 nucleotides agree with TRBD2. Germline CDR1 and CDR2: SGHRS and YFSETQ. The CDR3 is 16 residues long. This chain's CDR3 is CASNLATSGRTGELFF. CDR3 DNA: TGCGCCAGCAACTTGGCGACTAGCGGGCGAACCGGGGAGCTGTTTTTT.

This clone was counted a few times. The V call is TRBV28, the J call TRBJ2-5, with 14 bases aligning to TRBD2. The junction had 12 bases not matched to a gene; V was cut back by 5 bases and J by 4 bases. From germline, CDR1 is MDHEN and CDR2 SYDVKM. This CDR3 contains 18 residues. CDR3 amino acids: CASSPPRGLAGERETQYF. CDR3 nucleotide sequence: TGTGCCAGCAGTCCCCCCCGGGGACTAGCGGGAGAAAGAGAGACCCAGTACTTC.

The V call is TRBV7-3, the J call TRBJ1-5; 10 bases are a match to TRBD1. Trimming took 4 bases from V and 2 from J; bases not matched to a gene: 14. The V gene's germline CDR1 is SGHTA and CDR2 FQGTGA. CDR3 length equals 19 residues. CDR3 coding DNA: TGTGCCAGCAGCTCAACTTCCGGGACAGGGGCGCGGGGCAATCAGCCCCAGCATTTT. It translates to CASSSTSGTGARGNQPQHF.

The chain combines TRBV30 with TRBJ2-3; the D gene is possibly TRBD2 (5 bases). The CDR3 length is 16 residues. Germline V gene lookup returns CDR1 GTSNPN and CDR2 SVGIG (reference sequence). Trimming stripped 1 base from V and 1 base from J, with 15 bases between. The DNA for the CDR3 is TGTGCCTGGAGTGAGGGAGTGGGATGGGGCACAGATACGCAGTATTTT. Translation gives CAWSEGVGWGTDTQYF.

The chain employs TRBV27 and TRBJ2-2, with D possibly TRBD1 on 5 matching bases. This CDR3 has 13 residues. Trimming left V 3 bases short and J 7 bases short, with 9 bases between. Germline loops: CDR1 MNHEY, CDR2 SMNVEV (reference sequence). DNA for the CDR3: TGTGCCAGCAGTTTCGCAGGGTTCGGGGAGCTGTTTTTT. As protein: CASSFAGFGELFF.

The chain carries TRBV28 and TRBJ1-3, with D maybe TRBD1 (5 bases). The CDR3 length is 14 residues. Per germline, CDR1 MDHEN and CDR2 SYDVKM. The CDR3 nucleotides are TGTGCTATCGAGGGTGGGGGGGCTGGAAACACCATATATTTT. Protein product: CAIEGGGAGNTIYF. Full variable domain (outside the CDR3, taken from reference TRBV28 and TRBJ1-3): DVKVTQSSRYLVKRTGEKVFLECVQDMDHENMFWYRQDPGLGLRLIYFSYDVKMKEKGDIPEGYSVSREKKERFSLILESASTNQTSMYLCAIEGGGAGNTIYFGEGSWLTVV.

The V call is TRBV30, the J call TRBJ2-5, with D hard to call. V lost 3 bases and J 5 bases, leaving 13 bases between the germline ends. Germline CDR1 and CDR2: GTSNPN and SVGIG (reference sequence). The CDR3 is 13 residues long. CDR3 in amino acids: CAWRISSQETQYF. The CDR3 DNA reads TGTGCCTGGAGGATAAGTTCCCAGGAGACCCAGTACTTC.

This rearrangement joins TRBV28 to TRBJ2-7; 8 bases map to TRBD1. From germline, CDR1 is MDHEN and CDR2 SYDVKM. The CDR3 loop spans 14 amino acids. J lost 5 bases, V lost 6 bases, and 9 bases had no gene match. CDR3: CASRQGGRDNEQYF. The CDR3 region has the DNA TGTGCCAGCAGACAGGGGGGACGGGATAACGAGCAGTACTTC. Supplemented by reference TRBV28 and TRBJ2-7, the full variable domain reads DVKVTQSSRYLVKRTGEKVFLECVQDMDHENMFWYRQDPGLGLRLIYFSYDVKMKEKGDIPEGYSVSREKKERFSLILESASTNQTSMYLCASRQGGRDNEQYFGPGTRLTVT.

The chain uses TRBV5-4 and TRBJ1-1; D possibly corresponds to TRBD1 (6 bases). In germline, CDR1 is SGHNT, CDR2 YYREEE (reference sequence). The CDR3 is 14 amino acids. V shed 5 bases and J shed 3 bases, with 14 bases lying between them. The DNA for the CDR3 is TGTGCCAGCAGTCGACCCAGGGGTGACACTGAAGCTTTCTTT. Amino acids: CASSRPRGDTEAFF.